This section outlines one T cell receptor (beta chain) sequence together with its context. Antigen specificity is unknown. This table comes from immunoSEQ multiplex PCR, and its TCRdb copy is limited to in-frame clones, with some not included. Among around 25,000 clones listed, under 75% were seen once. Sequencing followed a ViraFEST assay step that expanded antigen-specific CD4+ T cells with viral peptide pools. Following culture for nine to ten days, CD4+ T cells were isolated. The study found no prior SARS-CoV-2 infection in the vaccine recipients, who tested negative for nucleocapsid antibodies. A few million PBMC were seeded per well and grown in the presence of about 9 IU/ml IL-2 and approximately 11 ug/ml peptides. This sample stems from a study of vaccination effects on CD4 cells after COVID-19. The CDR3 contains 12 residues. V was clipped by 7 bases and J by 6 bases, with 15 bases between them. Germline V gene data show CDR1 as SQVTM and CDR2 as ANQGSEA.

Study results and caveats: Only a few convalescent patients and no early post-infection timepoints featured in the study. Clones induced by infection and by vaccine showed marked clonal contraction late after vaccination.

This sequence was found in a human donor who received a COVID-19 vaccine. The material sequenced was CD4+ T cells from PBMCs cultured with SARS-CoV-2 spike peptides, taken before COVID-19 vaccination. V usage is TRBV29-1 and J usage is TRBJ1-2; tentatively, D is TRBD1 (6 bases). The CDR3 reads CSASGHRDGYTF. DNA of the CDR3: TGCAGCGCTAGTGGACACAGGGATGGCTACACCTTC. Using reference TRBV29-1 and TRBJ1-2 for the parts outside the CDR3, the full variable domain is SAVISQKPSRDICQRGTSLTIQCQVDSQVTMMFWYRQQPGQSLTLIATANQGSEATYESGFVIDKFPISRPNLTFSTLTVSNMSPEDSSIYLCSASGHRDGYTFGSGTRLTVV.